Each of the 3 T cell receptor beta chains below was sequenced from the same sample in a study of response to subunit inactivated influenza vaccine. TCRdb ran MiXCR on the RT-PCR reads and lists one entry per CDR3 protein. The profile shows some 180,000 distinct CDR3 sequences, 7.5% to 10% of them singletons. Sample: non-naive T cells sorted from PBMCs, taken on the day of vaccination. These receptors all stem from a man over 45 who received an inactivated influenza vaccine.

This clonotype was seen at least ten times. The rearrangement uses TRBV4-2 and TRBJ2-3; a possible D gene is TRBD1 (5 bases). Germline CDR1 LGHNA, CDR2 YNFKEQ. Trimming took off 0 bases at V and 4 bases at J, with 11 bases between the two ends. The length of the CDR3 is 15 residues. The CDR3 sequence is CASSQDWQGPDTQYF. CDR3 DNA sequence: TGTGCCAGCAGCCAAGATTGGCAGGGCCCAGATACGCAGTATTTT.

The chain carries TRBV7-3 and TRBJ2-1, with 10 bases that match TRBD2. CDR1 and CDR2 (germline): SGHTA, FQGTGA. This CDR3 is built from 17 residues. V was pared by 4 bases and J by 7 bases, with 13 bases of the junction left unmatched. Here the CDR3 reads CASSSGQLAGGRNEQFF. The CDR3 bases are TGTGCCAGCAGCTCAGGTCAATTAGCGGGAGGAAGGAATGAGCAGTTCTTC.

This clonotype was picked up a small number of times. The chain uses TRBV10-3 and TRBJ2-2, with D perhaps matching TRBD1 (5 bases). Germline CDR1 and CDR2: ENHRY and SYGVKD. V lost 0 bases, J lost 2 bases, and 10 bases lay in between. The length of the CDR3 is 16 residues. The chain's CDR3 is CAISESRRVNTGELFF. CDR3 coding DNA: TGTGCCATCAGTGAGTCACGCAGGGTCAACACCGGGGAGCTGTTTTTT.